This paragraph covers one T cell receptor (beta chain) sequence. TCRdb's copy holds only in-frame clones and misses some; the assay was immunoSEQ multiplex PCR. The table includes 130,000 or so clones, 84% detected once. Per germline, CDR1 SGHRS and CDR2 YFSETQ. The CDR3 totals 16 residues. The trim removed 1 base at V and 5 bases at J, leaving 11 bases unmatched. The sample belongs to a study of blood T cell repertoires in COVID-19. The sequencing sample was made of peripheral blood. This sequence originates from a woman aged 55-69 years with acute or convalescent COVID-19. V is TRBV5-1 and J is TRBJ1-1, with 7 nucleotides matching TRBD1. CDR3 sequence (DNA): TGCGCCAGCAGCTTGCGGACAGGAGATTGGTTGACTGAAGCTTTCTTT. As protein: CASSLRTGDWLTEAFF.